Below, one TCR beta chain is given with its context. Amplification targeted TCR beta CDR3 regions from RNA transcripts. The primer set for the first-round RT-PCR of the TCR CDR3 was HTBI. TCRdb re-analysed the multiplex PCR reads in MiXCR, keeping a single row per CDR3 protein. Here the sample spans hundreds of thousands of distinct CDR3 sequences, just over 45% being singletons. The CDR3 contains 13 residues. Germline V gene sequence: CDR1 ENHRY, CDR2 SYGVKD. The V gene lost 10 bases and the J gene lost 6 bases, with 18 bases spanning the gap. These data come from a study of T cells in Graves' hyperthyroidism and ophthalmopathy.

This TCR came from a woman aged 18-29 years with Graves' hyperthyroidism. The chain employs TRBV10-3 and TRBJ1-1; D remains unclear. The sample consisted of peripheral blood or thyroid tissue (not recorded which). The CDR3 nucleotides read TGTGCCAGCACTCCTCGGGCCATTTCTGAAGCTTTCTTT. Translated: CASTPRAISEAFF.